This TCR beta chain appears in the sequencing data of a study of tumor-infiltrating lymphocytes in localized non-small cell lung cancer. Across the study: Some samples were collected after neoadjuvant chemotherapy; smokers, never-smokers and several histologies were included. From each patient, both tumor and uninvolved lung, non-adjacent to tumor, were sampled. Points from the study as a whole: No T-cell fraction difference was seen between IM1 and IM2 tumors. Available tissue quantity limited TCR sequencing to a patient subset.

The CDR3 spans 14 residues. Germline V gene data show CDR1 as MNHEY and CDR2 as SVGAGI. The V end lost 8 bases, the J end lost 0 bases, and 8 bases lay between the germline ends. The repertoire was sequenced with immunoSEQ multiplex PCR; TCRdb's copy has only in-frame clones and lacks some. The table includes over 10,000 clones, roughly four fifths detected once. On this clone: Its antigen is as yet unknown.

The rearrangement joins TRBV6-5 to TRBJ2-6; D may be TRBD1 (5 bases). The material sequenced was uninvolved lung tissue not adjacent to the tumor. The receptor was isolated from a human donor with non-small cell lung cancer. The CDR3 DNA reads TGTGCCAGCCGCCAGGGCTCTGGGGCCAACGTCCTGACTTTC. Its translation is CASRQGSGANVLTF.